This note documents a single T cell receptor beta chain sequence. It has no known antigen specificity. One base away there is no much larger clone; base qualities are not given. Via the germline V gene, CDR1 is SQVTM and CDR2 ANQGSEA. V loses 3 bases of germline sequence and J loses 6 bases, and the interval between the two ends is 11 bases. The CDR3 holds 12 amino acids from the cysteine to the phenylalanine. The retained sequence is limited to the CDR3, 36 bases, with the frame set at the first base. This sample's treatment or condition label indicates: in vitro stimulation with specific CMV peptide epitopes to enrich CMV-specific T cells. These data belong to a study of T cell repertoires in cytomegalovirus infection (dated by TCRdb to about 2019). Concerning the study at large: The peptide stimulations were aimed at well-studied HLA-B-restricted epitopes as well as recently identified HLA-C-restricted CMV epitopes, whose presentation resists viral immunomodulation. The HLA type of each donor mattered for the analysis, because public TCR beta signatures pointed to carriage of CMV infection along with the matching HLA type.

The research as a whole found: Cumulative frequency of public TCR beta family members discriminated carriers of CMV infection plus the relevant HLA type in this cohort and an independent roughly 350-donor cohort. The ex vivo response was dominated by HLA-C-restricted CMV-specific TCR beta clonotypes, and the single most frequent clonotype in two of eight donors was supplied by these HLA-C-restricted clonotypes.

The sequencing machine was an Illumina HiSeq 1500. Using fastp at Q25 and MiXCR, TCRdb reprocessed the public reads and kept productive beta chains. Each entry is one CDR3 protein sequence, shown with its most common DNA and genes. The sample table shows approximately 100,000 distinct CDR3 sequences, and less than 55% are seen once. The ten largest clones capture about three quarters of the sample. This receptor chain uses TRBV29-1 and TRBJ1-2, with the D gene not clear enough to name. The receptor was derived from a human donor in good health (CMV status not recorded). Some clones in this sample may be carry-over from other donors' samples. The sequences come from CD8+ T cells from cultured PBMCs, collected from culture after CMV antigen stimulation. The DNA reads TGCAGCGTTGATCAGGACGAAAATGGCTACACCTTC. It encodes CSVDQDENGYTF.